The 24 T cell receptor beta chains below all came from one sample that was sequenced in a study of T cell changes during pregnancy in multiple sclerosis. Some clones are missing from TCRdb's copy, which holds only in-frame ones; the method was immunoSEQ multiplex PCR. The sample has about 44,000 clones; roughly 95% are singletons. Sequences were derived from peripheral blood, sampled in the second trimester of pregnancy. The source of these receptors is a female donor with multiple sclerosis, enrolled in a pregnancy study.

CDR3 protein: CASSLGNRGPDGGYTF. The CDR3 nucleotides read TGTGCCAGCAGCTTAGGGAACAGGGGTCCTGATGGAGGCTACACCTTC. The gene calls are TRBV7-2 and TRBJ1-2, with 7 bases identical to TRBD1. The V segment lost 1 base and the J segment 8 bases; nucleotides outside the gene matches: 13. Per the germline V gene, CDR1 is SGHTA and CDR2 is FQGNSA. The CDR3 is 16 amino acids.

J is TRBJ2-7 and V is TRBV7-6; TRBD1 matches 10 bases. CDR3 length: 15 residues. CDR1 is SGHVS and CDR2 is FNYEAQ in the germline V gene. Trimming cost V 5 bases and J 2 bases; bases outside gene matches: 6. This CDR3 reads CASSNTGTGAYEQYF. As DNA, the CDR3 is TGTGCCAGCAGCAACACCGGGACAGGGGCCTACGAGCAGTACTTC.

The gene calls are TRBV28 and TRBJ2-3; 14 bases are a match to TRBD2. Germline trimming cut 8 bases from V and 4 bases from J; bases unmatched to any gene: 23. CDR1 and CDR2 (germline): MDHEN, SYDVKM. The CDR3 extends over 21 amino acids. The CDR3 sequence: CASQFPLGSAGTSGSPDTQYF. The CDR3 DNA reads TGTGCCAGCCAGTTTCCCCTCGGGTCAGCCGGGACTAGCGGGAGCCCAGATACGCAGTATTTT.

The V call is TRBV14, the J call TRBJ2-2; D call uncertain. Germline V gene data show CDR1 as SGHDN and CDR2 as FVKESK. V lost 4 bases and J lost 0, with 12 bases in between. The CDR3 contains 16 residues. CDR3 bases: TGTGCCAGCAGCCCTGGCGCAGGTACGAACACCGGGGAGCTGTTTTTT. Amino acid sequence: CASSPGAGTNTGELFF.

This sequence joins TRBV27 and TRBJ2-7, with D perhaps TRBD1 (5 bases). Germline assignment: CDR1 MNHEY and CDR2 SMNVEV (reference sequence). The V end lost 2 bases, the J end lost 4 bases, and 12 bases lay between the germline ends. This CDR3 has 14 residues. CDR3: CASSLDQGGYEQYF. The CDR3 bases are TGTGCCAGCAGTTTAGACCAGGGCGGATACGAGCAGTACTTC.

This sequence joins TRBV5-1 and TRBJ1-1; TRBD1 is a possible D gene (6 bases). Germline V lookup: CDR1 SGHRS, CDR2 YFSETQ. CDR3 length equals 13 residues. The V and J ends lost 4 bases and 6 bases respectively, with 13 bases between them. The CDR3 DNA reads TGCGCCAGCAGCGCTGTAAGACAGGCTGAAGCTTTCTTT. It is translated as CASSAVRQAEAFF.

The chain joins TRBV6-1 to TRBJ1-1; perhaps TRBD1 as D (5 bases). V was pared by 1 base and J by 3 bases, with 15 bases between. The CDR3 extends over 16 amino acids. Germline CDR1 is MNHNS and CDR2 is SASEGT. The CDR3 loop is CASSEGGTAWDTEAFF. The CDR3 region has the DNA TGTGCCAGCAGTGAAGGGGGCACCGCTTGGGACACTGAAGCTTTCTTT.

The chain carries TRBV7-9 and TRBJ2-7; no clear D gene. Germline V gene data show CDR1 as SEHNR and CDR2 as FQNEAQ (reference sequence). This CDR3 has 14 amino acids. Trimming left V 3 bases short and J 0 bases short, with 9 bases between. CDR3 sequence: CASSFSLSSYEQYF. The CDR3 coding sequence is TGTGCCAGCAGCTTTTCTCTGAGCTCCTACGAGCAGTACTTC.

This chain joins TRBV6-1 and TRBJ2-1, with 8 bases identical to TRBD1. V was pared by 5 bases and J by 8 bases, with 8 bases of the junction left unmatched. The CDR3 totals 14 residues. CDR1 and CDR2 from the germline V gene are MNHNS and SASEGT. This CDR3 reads CASSLQGGKDEQFF. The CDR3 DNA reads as TGTGCCAGCAGTCTACAGGGGGGTAAGGATGAGCAGTTCTTC.

CDR3 in amino acids: CASSPRVGPYEQYF. DNA of the CDR3: TGTGCCAGCAGTCCCCGGGTGGGGCCCTACGAGCAGTACTTC. The genes are TRBV6-1 and TRBJ2-7; D possibly corresponds to TRBD1 (5 bases). CDR3 size: 14 residues. Germline V gives CDR1 MNHNS, CDR2 SASEGT. Deletions cut 5 bases from V and 2 bases from J, with 13 bases between.

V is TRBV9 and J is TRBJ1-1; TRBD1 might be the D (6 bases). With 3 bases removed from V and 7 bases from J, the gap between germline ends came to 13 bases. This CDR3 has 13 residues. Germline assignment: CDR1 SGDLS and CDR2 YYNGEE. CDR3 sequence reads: CASSAHGGREAFF. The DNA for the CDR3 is TGTGCCAGCAGCGCCCACGGGGGGCGTGAAGCTTTCTTT.

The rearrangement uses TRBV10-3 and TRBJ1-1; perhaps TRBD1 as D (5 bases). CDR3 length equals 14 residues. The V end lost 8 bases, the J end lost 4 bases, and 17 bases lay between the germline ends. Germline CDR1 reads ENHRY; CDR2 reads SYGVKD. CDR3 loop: CAIFPERGGTEAFF. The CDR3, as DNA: TGTGCCATCTTTCCTGAGAGGGGAGGCACTGAAGCTTTCTTT.

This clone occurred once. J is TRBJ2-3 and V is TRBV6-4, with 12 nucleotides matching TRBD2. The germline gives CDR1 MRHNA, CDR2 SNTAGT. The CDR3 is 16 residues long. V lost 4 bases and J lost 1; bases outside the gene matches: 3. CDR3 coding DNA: TGTGCCAGCAGTGCGCTAGCGGGGGGGGGCACAGATACGCAGTATTTT. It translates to CASSALAGGGTDTQYF.

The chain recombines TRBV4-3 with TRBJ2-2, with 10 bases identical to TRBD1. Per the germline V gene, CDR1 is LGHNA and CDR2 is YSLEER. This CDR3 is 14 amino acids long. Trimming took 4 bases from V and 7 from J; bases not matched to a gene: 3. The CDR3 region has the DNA TGCGCCAGCAGCCCGGGACAGGGGAGCGGGGAGCTGTTTTTT. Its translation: CASSPGQGSGELFF.

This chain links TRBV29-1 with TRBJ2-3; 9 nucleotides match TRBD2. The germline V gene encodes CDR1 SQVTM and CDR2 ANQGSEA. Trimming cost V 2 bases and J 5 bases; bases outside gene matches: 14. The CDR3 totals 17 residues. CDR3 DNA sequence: TGCAGCGTTGAATCTGGTAGAGGCGGGAGGGGGGAAGATACGCAGTATTTT. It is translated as CSVESGRGGRGEDTQYF.

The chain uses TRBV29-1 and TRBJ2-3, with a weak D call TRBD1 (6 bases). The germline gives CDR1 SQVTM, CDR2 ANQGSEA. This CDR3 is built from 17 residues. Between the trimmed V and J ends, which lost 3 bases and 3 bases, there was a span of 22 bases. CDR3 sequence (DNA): TGCAGCGTTGAGCCCCTCTGGACAGATTTATATACAGATACGCAGTATTTT. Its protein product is CSVEPLWTDLYTDTQYF.

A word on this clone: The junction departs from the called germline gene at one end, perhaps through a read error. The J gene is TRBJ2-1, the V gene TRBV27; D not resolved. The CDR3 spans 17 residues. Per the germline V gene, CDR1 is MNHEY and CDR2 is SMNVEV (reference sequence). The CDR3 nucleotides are TGTGCCAGCAGTTTAGACCAATTCCCAGGCTCCCACAATGAGCAGTTCTTC. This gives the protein CASSLDQFPGSHNEQFF.

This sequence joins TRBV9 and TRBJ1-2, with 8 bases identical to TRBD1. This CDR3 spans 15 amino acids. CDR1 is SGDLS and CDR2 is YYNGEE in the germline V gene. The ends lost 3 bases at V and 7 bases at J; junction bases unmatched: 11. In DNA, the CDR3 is TGTGCCAGCAGCGCTGAAGGACAGGGAGGCGGTGGCTACACCTTC. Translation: CASSAEGQGGGGYTF. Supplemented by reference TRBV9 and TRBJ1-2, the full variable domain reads DSGVTQTPKHLITATGQRVTLRCSPRSGDLSVYWYQQSLDQGLQFLIQYYNGEERAKGNILERFSAQQFPDLHSELNLSSLELGDSALYFCASSAEGQGGGGYTFGSGTRLTVV.

The chain's CDR3 is CASSLVPTSAYNEQFF. As DNA, the CDR3 is TGTGCCAGCAGCTTAGTCCCGACTAGCGCCTACAATGAGCAGTTCTTC. The rearrangement uses TRBV7-8 and TRBJ2-1, with TRBD2 matching over 8 bases. The CDR3 has 16 residues. The junction had 4 bases not matched to a gene; V was cut back by 1 base and J by 2 bases. Germline loops: CDR1 SGHVS, CDR2 FQNEAQ.

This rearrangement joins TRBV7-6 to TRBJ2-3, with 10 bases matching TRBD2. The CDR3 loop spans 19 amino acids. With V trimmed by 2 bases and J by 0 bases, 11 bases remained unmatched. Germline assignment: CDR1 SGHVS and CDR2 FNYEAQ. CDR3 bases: TGTGCCAGCAGCTTATTATCCAGCGGGAGGGCCCATAGCACAGATACGCAGTATTTT. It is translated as CASSLLSSGRAHSTDTQYF.

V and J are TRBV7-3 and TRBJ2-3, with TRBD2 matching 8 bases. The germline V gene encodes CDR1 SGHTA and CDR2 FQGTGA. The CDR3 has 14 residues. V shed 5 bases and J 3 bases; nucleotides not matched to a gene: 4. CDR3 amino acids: CASSPGTRTDTQYF. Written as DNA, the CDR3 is TGTGCCAGCAGCCCCGGGACTAGAACAGATACGCAGTATTTT.

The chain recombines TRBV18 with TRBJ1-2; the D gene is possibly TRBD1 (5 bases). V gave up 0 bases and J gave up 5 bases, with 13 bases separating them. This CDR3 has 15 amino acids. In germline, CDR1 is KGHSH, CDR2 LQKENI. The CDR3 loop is CASSPPGWGEYGYTF. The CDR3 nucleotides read TGTGCCAGCTCACCACCGGGTTGGGGGGAGTATGGCTACACCTTC.

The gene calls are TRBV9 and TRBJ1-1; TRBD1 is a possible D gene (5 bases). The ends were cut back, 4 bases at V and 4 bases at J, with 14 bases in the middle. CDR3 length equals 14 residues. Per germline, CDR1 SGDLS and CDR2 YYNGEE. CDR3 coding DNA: TGTGCCAGCAGCCCCCACCCAGGGTTCACTGAAGCTTTCTTT. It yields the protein CASSPHPGFTEAFF. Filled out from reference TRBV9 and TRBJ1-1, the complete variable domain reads DSGVTQTPKHLITATGQRVTLRCSPRSGDLSVYWYQQSLDQGLQFLIQYYNGEERAKGNILERFSAQQFPDLHSELNLSSLELGDSALYFCASSPHPGFTEAFFGQGTRLTVV.

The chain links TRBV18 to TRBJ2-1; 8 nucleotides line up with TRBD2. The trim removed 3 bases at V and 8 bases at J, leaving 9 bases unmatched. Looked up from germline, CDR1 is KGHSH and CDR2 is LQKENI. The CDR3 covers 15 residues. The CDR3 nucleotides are TGTGCCAGCTCACCCGAGGAGCGGGAGATCGATGAGCAGTTCTTC. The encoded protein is CASSPEEREIDEQFF.